Described below is a single T cell receptor (beta chain) sequence and its context. What it binds is not known. This entry belongs to a study of T-cell memory formation after mild COVID-19. Study findings and constraints: Clones that contracted from day 15 to 85 had balanced CD4/CD8; later expanders were CD4+ biased. The second-wave clones peaking on day 37 were not confirmed as SARS-CoV-2-specific. Cross-reactive memory apparently joined, as some responding clones appeared in pre-infection memory. Those CD4+ clones that contracted were mainly in CM and EM (CD8+ ones in EMRA).

The CDR3 extends over 13 amino acids. CDR1 is MNHEY and CDR2 is SVGAGI in the germline V gene. V lost 6 bases and J lost 7; bases outside the gene matches: 4. TCRdb fed the 5' RACE reads into MiXCR, producing one record per CDR3 protein. The data show more than 300,000 distinct CDR3 sequences, around 15% seen once. This receptor was taken from a man aged 18 to 35 who had mild COVID-19 (a few samples of this study predate the infection). Cell type and time point are not known. The rearrangement joins TRBV6-5 to TRBJ2-1; 9 bases align to TRBD2. Sequencing input: PBMCs or a T cell subset sorted from them (not recorded which). CDR3 sequence reads: CASRLAGSNEQFF. CDR3 DNA sequence: TGTGCCAGCAGACTAGCGGGCTCAAATGAGCAGTTCTTC.